A single sample gave rise to the 22 T cell receptor beta chains below, sequenced in a study of T-cell reconstitution after alpha-beta-depleted transplantation in children. Researchers prepared the TCRbeta library using unique molecular identifiers, the study reports. From the PCR reads, TCRdb called clonotypes with MiXCR, one entry per CDR3 protein. This table has about 500,000 distinct CDR3 sequences, approximately 32% appearing once. This specimen consisted of PBMCs from the stem cell graft donor, obtained from the stem cell graft. Receptors originate from a human donor who donated a stem cell graft to a child with aplastic anemia.

In its sample, this clonotype was seen many times. The chain recombines TRBV6-5 with TRBJ2-1; TRBD2 matches 9 bases. The V and J ends lost 4 bases and 4 bases, in that order; junction bases with no gene match: 2. The CDR3 covers 14 residues. Germline V gives CDR1 MNHEY, CDR2 SVGAGI. The CDR3 DNA reads TGTGCCAGCAGTTTAGCGGGGGAGTACAATGAGCAGTTCTTC. Translating gives CASSLAGEYNEQFF.

DNA of the CDR3: TGTGCCATCATGAAGGCGGGAGGTGGGACCGGGGAGCTGTTTTTT. It translates to CAIMKAGGGTGELFF. V and J are TRBV10-3 and TRBJ2-2, with TRBD2 identical over 8 bases. V lost 7 bases, J lost 5 bases, and 9 bases stayed unmatched. The CDR3 is made up of 15 amino acids. CDR1 is ENHRY, CDR2 SYGVKD, per germline.

V is TRBV7-2 and J is TRBJ1-1; no clear D. The CDR3 spans 13 residues. Looked up from germline, CDR1 is SGHTA and CDR2 is FQGNSA. The germline V and J ends were trimmed by 2 bases and 1 base, with 5 bases remaining between them. CDR3 in amino acids: CASSLKSNTEAFF. The CDR3 DNA sequence: TGTGCCAGCAGCTTAAAGTCGAACACTGAAGCTTTCTTT.

V gene TRBV6-2 or TRBV6-3 combines with J gene TRBJ2-3; 10 bases match TRBD1. V gave up 4 bases and J gave up 4 bases; unmatched junction bases: 5. From germline, CDR1 is MNHEY and CDR2 SVGEGT. The CDR3 runs 15 residues. The CDR3 sequence is CASSSGTGVSDTQYF. The DNA for the CDR3 is TGTGCCAGCAGTTCCGGGACAGGGGTTTCAGATACGCAGTATTTT.

The chain joins TRBV7-2 to TRBJ1-3; D perhaps matches TRBD1 (5 bases). Trimming stripped 5 bases from V and 2 bases from J, with 10 bases between. The CDR3 length is 14 residues. Germline V gene sequence: CDR1 SGHTA, CDR2 FQGNSA. CDR3 DNA sequence: TGTGCCAGCAGCCACCCGGGGGCTGGAAACACCATATATTTT. Protein product: CASSHPGAGNTIYF.

This clonotype was recorded a few times. The gene calls are TRBV6-1 and TRBJ2-2, with D tentatively TRBD2 (6 bases). The CDR3 covers 16 residues. CDR1 is MNHNS and CDR2 is SASEGT in the germline V gene. V was trimmed by 6 bases and J by 0 bases, leaving 14 bases between them. The CDR3 sequence is CASRPGGPPNTGELFF. The DNA of the CDR3 is TGTGCCAGCAGACCCGGAGGGCCCCCGAACACCGGGGAGCTGTTTTTT.

This clonotype has just a few counts. The V gene is TRBV27, the J gene TRBJ2-5; 9 nucleotides line up with TRBD1. Germline loops: CDR1 MNHEY, CDR2 SMNVEV (reference sequence). J lost 2 bases, V lost 6 bases, and 4 bases had no gene match. The CDR3 loop spans 14 amino acids. The CDR3, as DNA: TGTGCCAGCAGCCGGGACAGGGATCAAGAGACCCAGTACTTC. Translated, it gives CASSRDRDQETQYF.

The chain recombines TRBV7-2 with TRBJ2-7; TRBD1 is a possible D gene (6 bases). The germline V gene has CDR1 SGHTA and CDR2 FQGNSA. The V gene lost 5 bases and the J gene lost 3 bases, with 11 bases spanning the gap. This CDR3 spans 13 amino acids. The CDR3 DNA is TGTGCCAGCAGCCCCGGGACACACTACGAGCAGTACGTC. Encoded protein: CASSPGTHYEQYV.

The V gene is TRBV5-1, the J gene TRBJ2-7, with TRBD2 as a possible D gene (6 bases). Germline V gene data show CDR1 as SGHRS and CDR2 as YFSETQ. This CDR3 is 13 amino acids long. Trimming removed 6 bases at V and 3 bases at J, with 13 bases between. CDR3 DNA: TGCGCCAGCACCCCTAGCGAGGGCTACGAGCAGTACTTC. It specifies CASTPSEGYEQYF. Variable domain in full (rest from reference TRBV5-1 and TRBJ2-7): KAGVTQTPRYLIKTRGQQVTLSCSPISGHRSVSWYQQTPGQGLQFLFEYFSETQRNKGNFPGRFSGRQFSNSRSEMNVSTLELGDSALYLCASTPSEGYEQYFGPGTRLTVT.

This clonotype was found a few times. The V call is TRBV30, the J call TRBJ1-5; 7 bases align to TRBD1. Germline-derived CDR1 and CDR2 are GTSNPN and SVGIG (reference sequence). J lost 1 base, V lost 4 bases, and 7 bases had no gene match. This CDR3 spans 15 amino acids. This chain's CDR3 is CAWNGKGASNQPQHF. The CDR3 nucleotides are TGTGCCTGGAACGGCAAGGGGGCAAGCAATCAGCCCCAGCATTTT.

The genes are TRBV5-1 and TRBJ1-2, with D possibly matching TRBD1 (6 bases). Germline CDR1 is SGHRS and CDR2 is YFSETQ. This CDR3 comprises 15 residues. Trimming removed 0 bases at V and 3 bases at J, with 12 bases between. In nucleotides, the CDR3 is TGCGCCAGCAGCTTGGACAGGGTAGGGGACTATGGCTACACCTTC. This codes for CASSLDRVGDYGYTF.

Comment on this clonotype: Germline and junction disagree at one end, which may indicate a read error. The rearrangement links TRBV10-2 to TRBJ1-5, with 9 positions matching TRBD1. The CDR3 has 16 amino acids. Germline-derived CDR1 and CDR2 are WSHSY and SAAADI. The CDR3 nucleotides are TGCGCCAGCAGTAAGGACAGGGGAAATCGCAATCAGCCCCAGCGTTTT. This encodes CASSKDRGNRNQPQRF.

A word on this clonotype: An end of the junction differs from the germline gene, which may be a read error. The chain uses TRBV12-3 or TRBV12-4 and TRBJ2-1, with D maybe TRBD2 (6 bases). This CDR3 spans 16 amino acids. The CDR3 nucleotides are TGTGCCAGCAGTCTAGCGACAGAATTCTCCTACAATGAGCAGTTCTTC. Translation gives CASSLATEFSYNEQFF.

The CDR3 sequence: CASSLDLVGEAFF. The CDR3 DNA sequence: TGTGCCAGCAGCTTAGATTTGGTGGGGGAAGCTTTCTTT. V usage is TRBV7-9 and J usage is TRBJ1-1; D gene unclear. Trimming cost V 1 base and J 8 bases, with 11 bases left between them. Germline CDR1 reads SEHNR; CDR2 reads FQNEAQ (reference sequence). The CDR3 runs to 13 residues.

The chain joins TRBV6-5 to TRBJ2-5, with 14 bases lining up with TRBD2. The germline gives CDR1 MNHEY, CDR2 SVGAGI. The CDR3 has 17 residues. With 1 base clipped from V and 6 bases from J, the junction kept 7 bases outside the gene matches. In nucleotides, the CDR3 is TGTGCCAGCAGTTACTTGACTAGCGGGAGGGAGGTAAAGACCCAGTACTTC. It encodes CASSYLTSGREVKTQYF.

This chain uses TRBV7-2 with TRBJ1-5; possibly TRBD1 for D (6 bases). Germline CDR1 and CDR2: SGHTA and FQGNSA. With 5 bases removed from V and 5 bases from J, the gap between germline ends came to 19 bases. This CDR3 contains 16 residues. CDR3 region: CASSLLFTGFDQPQHF. The CDR3 region has the DNA TGTGCCAGCAGCCTCCTCTTTACAGGGTTTGATCAGCCCCAGCATTTT.

This sequence joins TRBV29-1 and TRBJ2-7; a possible D gene is TRBD2 (5 bases). The CDR3 is 11 amino acids. Germline V lookup: CDR1 SQVTM, CDR2 ANQGSEA. V was cut by 6 bases and J by 3 bases, with 9 bases left in between. In DNA, the CDR3 is TGCAGCGTCACCGGGGTCTACGAGCAGTACTTC. Translated, it gives CSVTGVYEQYF.

This clonotype was seen only a few times. The CDR3 DNA follows: TGTGCCAGCAGCTTATGGGCTAGCGCCCAGAACACCGGGGAGCTGTTTTTT. Translation: CASSLWASAQNTGELFF. The chain links TRBV7-2 to TRBJ2-2; perhaps TRBD2 as D (6 bases). From germline, CDR1 is SGHTA and CDR2 FQGNSA. V lost 2 bases and J 1 base, leaving 14 bases between the germline ends. This CDR3 contains 17 residues.

This clonotype was counted only a few times. Here the CDR3 reads CASSSGQGAYEQYV. CDR3 bases: TGTGCCAGCAGTTCGGGACAGGGGGCCTACGAGCAGTACGTC. The gene calls are TRBV6-5 and TRBJ2-7; 11 bases fit TRBD1. Per germline, CDR1 MNHEY and CDR2 SVGAGI. J was trimmed by 2 bases and V by 4 bases; bases with no gene match: 1. The CDR3 loop spans 14 amino acids.

In DNA, the CDR3 is TGTGCCAGCAGTTTTAATGACAGGATCTACGAGCAGTACTTC. Protein sequence: CASSFNDRIYEQYF. V gene TRBV28 combines with J gene TRBJ2-7; the D gene is possibly TRBD1 (6 bases). V was clipped by 3 bases and J by 3 bases, with 12 bases between them. Germline V gene lookup returns CDR1 MDHEN and CDR2 SYDVKM. This CDR3 has 14 amino acids.

This clonotype was detected many times. Compared with germline, one end of the junction differs, possibly owing to a read error. V gene TRBV5-1 combines with J gene TRBJ2-5, with D possibly being TRBD1 or TRBD2 (5 bases each). Germline V gives CDR1 SGHRS, CDR2 YFSETQ. This CDR3 spans 13 amino acids. CDR3 nucleotide sequence: TGTGCCAGCAGCTGGGGGTCTGGGGAGACCCAGTACTTC. It encodes CASSWGSGETQYF.

The J gene is TRBJ2-5, the V gene TRBV19, with TRBD1 matching 11 bases. The CDR3 runs 16 residues. Trimming cost V 5 bases and J 4 bases; bases outside gene matches: 9. Per the germline V gene, CDR1 is LNHDA and CDR2 is SQIVND (reference sequence). The CDR3 region is CASSPGGTGGRETQYF. DNA of the CDR3: TGTGCCAGTAGTCCAGGGGGGACAGGGGGTCGAGAGACCCAGTACTTC.